This T cell receptor (beta chain) was documented in a study of CD8 T cells in Susac syndrome. RNA, at about 0.45 to 1 ug, was reverse transcribed with random hexamers. A multiplex approach, immunoSEQ multiplex PCR, amplified TCR beta CDR3 across 54 Vbeta and 13 Jbeta. TCRdb re-called the immunoSEQ multiplex PCR reads with MiXCR, one entry per CDR3 protein. The repertoire consists of about 210,000 distinct CDR3 sequences, with about 96% occurring once and the leading ten covering around 0.099%. Germline trimming cut 6 bases from V and 7 bases from J; bases unmatched to any gene: 6. The CDR3 length is 13 residues. In blood CD8+ and CD4+ T cells, TCR beta underwent sequencing. The multiple sclerosis control group consisted of treatment-naive patients whose relapsing-remitting disease, which was either stable or active, fulfilled revised McDonald criteria. TEMRA cells were FACS-enriched, with CD8+ and CD4+ T cells isolated negatively.

Sequenced: CD4+ T cells from PBMCs. The chain employs TRBV12-3 or TRBV12-4 and TRBJ2-4; TRBD1 matches at 7 bases. The receptor was isolated from a human donor with multiple sclerosis. The CDR3 bases are TGTGCCAGCAGCACGACAGGGATGAACATTCAGTACTTC. It specifies CASSTTGMNIQYF.